The source of this T cell receptor beta chain is a study of T cell responses to AZD1222 COVID-19 vaccine (dated by TCRdb to the early 2020s). Study-level background: AZD1222 recipients whose second dose came at about 4 weeks and those whose second dose came at about 12 weeks were combined into one group, since spike-specific TCR depth and breadth did not differ between the two schedules. TCR sequencing was performed for about 250 trial participants, of whom 207 were given two doses of AZD1222 and approximately 26 were given two doses of MenACWY control vaccine. Trial participants were enrolled by age into subgroups of 18-55, 56-69 and 70-plus years, and around 140, 26 and 57 TCR-sequenced participants, respectively, were included in these subgroups. The research as a whole found: Because no samples from the day 14 peak response were available, repertoires could be characterized only after the peak T cell response. In the small 56-69-year group, the increase in depth fell short of significance, most likely because of low power. Participants were mostly white British and included more females than males, and it was suggested by the authors that clonal diversity may have been underestimated. The whole spike protein was spanned by vaccine-associated CD4 TCRs, and dominant responses were seen in regions 160-218 and 743-854. Spike-specific TCR breadth and depth rose significantly after two AZD1222 doses compared with day 0 and with MenACWY recipients. Reportedly, almost half of the unique spike-specific TCRs recognized epitopes lying outside the regions that are mutated in the B.1.351 and B.1.1.7 variants. Conclusions about previously exposed vaccinees were limited because only six AZD1222 recipients were SARS-CoV-2 seropositive at baseline.

The intended sense of this specimen's time point label: baseline before first vaccination. The vaccinee samples were drawn from two UK trials, COV001 and COV002, one of which was a single-blind randomized controlled phase 2/3 trial testing AZD1222 (ChAdOx1 nCoV-19) in healthy adults. Trial participant PBMC samples were collected at day 0 and day 28 after the second dose for TCRbeta chain sequencing. This clone has only one observation. Its antigen is not yet known. No qualities accompany the bases; no much larger clone lies one base away. The CDR3 regions of human TCRbeta chains were analyzed by immunosequencing. The study's processing was this. Repertoire TCRs were checked for matches against a reference library of SARS-CoV-2-specific TCRs that had been generated using the MIRA antigen-specificity platform. Breadth was defined as the fraction of unique TCRs that were SARS-CoV-2-associated. Depth was defined as the fraction of total T cells that were SARS-CoV-2-associated. Using the MIRA data, every spike-specific TCR was mapped to the spike region that the TCR reacted to and assigned to either a CD4 or a CD8 class. Log10-transformed breadth and depth values were compared by one-way ANOVA with Sidak's multiple comparisons tests. TCRdb provides this immuneACCESS table in a form limited to in-frame rearrangements. Some clones are lacking; in checked studies, under half of them reflect an unresolved V gene, and why the rest are absent is not known. V and J calls and clone size are those listed in that table; D and trimming were worked out from the DNA. The sample table holds over 85,000 clones, of which about four fifths were seen once. The ten biggest clones cover approximately 17% of the sample.

Including cysteine and phenylalanine, the CDR3 has 18 amino acids. The only DNA kept is the CDR3, 54 bases in frame from the first base. From the germline V gene, CDR1 is KGHDR and CDR2 is SFDVKD. Trimming takes 0 bases off V and 4 bases off J; junction bases not matched to a gene: 9. The input for sequencing was peripheral blood, taken on day 0 of AZD1222 vaccination. The TCR sequence derives from an adult in good health. This chain is built from TRBV24-1 and TRBJ2-3; the junction holds 10 bases that match TRBD2. The CDR3 here reads CATSDLPGTSAKADTQYF. The sequenced DNA: TGTGCCACCAGTGATTTGCCCGGGACTAGCGCCAAAGCAGATACGCAGTATTTT.